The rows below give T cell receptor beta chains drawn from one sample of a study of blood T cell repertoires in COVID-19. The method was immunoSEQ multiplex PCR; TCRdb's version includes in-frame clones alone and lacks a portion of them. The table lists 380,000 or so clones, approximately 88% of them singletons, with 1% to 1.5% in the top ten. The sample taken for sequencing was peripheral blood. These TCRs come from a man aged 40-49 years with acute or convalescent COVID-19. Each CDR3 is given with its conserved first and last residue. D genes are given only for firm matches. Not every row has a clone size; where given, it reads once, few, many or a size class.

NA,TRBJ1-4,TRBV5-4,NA,TGTGCCAGCGAATGGGGGGCTAATGAAAAACTGTTTTTT,CASEWGANEKLFF
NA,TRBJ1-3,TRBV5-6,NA,TGTGCCAGCAGCCCGCAGAGGGTCTTCTCTGGAAACACCATATATTTT,CASSPQRVFSGNTIYF
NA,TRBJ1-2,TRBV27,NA,TGTGCCAGCACCAAAAAGGGGGGGGTCGACTATGGCTACACCTTC,CASTKKGGVDYGYTF
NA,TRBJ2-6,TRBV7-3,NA,TGTGCCAGCAGCCTTAGAGGCAGTGGGGCCAACGTCCTGACTTTC,CASSLRGSGANVLTF
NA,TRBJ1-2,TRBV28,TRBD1,TGTGCCAGCAGTCTCGACAGGGCCCCCTATGGCTACACCTTC,CASSLDRAPYGYTF
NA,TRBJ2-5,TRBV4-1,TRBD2,TGCGCCAGCAGCCCTAAACCCCAGCGGGGGGTCCAAGAGACCCAGTACTTC,CASSPKPQRGVQETQYF
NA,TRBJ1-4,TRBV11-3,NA,TGTGCCAGCAGCTCTCCCCGCCAGCGCCCCATTGCAACTAATGAAAAACTGTTTTTT,CASSSPRQRPIATNEKLFF
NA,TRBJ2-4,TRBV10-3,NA,TGTGCCATCAGGGATACAGGGTCCCTAAACATTCAGTACTTC,CAIRDTGSLNIQYF
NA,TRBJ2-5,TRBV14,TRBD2,TGTGCCAGCAGCCAAGAAATAGAGCGGGAGATCCAAGAGACCCAGTACTTC,CASSQEIEREIQETQYF
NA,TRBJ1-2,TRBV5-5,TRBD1,TGTGCCAGCAGCTTAGGGACAGGACTCTATGGCTACACCTTC,CASSLGTGLYGYTF
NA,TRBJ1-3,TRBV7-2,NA,TGTGCCAGCAGCTTAGAACCAGGAACCGGAAACACCATATATTTT,CASSLEPGTGNTIYF
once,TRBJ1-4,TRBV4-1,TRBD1,TGCGCCAGCAGCCCCCGAGGACAGGGGGCCTTTAATGAAAAACTGTTTTTT,CASSPRGQGAFNEKLFF